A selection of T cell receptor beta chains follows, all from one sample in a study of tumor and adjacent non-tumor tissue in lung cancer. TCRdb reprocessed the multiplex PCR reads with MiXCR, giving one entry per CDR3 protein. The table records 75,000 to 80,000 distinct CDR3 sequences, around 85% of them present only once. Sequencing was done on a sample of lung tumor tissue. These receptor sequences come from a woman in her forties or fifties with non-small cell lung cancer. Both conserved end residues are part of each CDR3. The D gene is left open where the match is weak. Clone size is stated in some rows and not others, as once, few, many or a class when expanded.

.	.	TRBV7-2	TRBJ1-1	CACKQTENTEAFF	TGTGCCTGCAAACAGACAGAGAACACTGAAGCTTTCTTT
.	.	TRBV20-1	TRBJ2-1	CSARLQKVQFF	TGCAGTGCTAGACTCCAGAAAGTGCAGTTCTTC
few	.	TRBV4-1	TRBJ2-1	CASIQTINGQFF	TGCGCCAGCATCCAGACCATCAATGGGCAGTTCTTC
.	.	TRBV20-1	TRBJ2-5	CSARFPQRRETQYF	TGCAGTGCTAGGTTCCCCCAGCGGCGAGAGACCCAGTACTTC
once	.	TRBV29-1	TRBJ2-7	CSVEDGTSEQYF	TGCAGCGTTGAAGATGGGACGAGCGAGCAGTATTTC
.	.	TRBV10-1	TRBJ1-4	CASSASEREGATNEKLFF	TGCGCCAGCAGTGCGTCGGAGAGGGAGGGGGCAACTAATGAAAAACTGTTTTTT
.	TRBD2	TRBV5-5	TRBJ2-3	CARSTRLAVSSGTDTQYF	TGTGCCAGGAGCACCAGACTAGCGGTATCTAGTGGGACAGATACGCAGTATTTT
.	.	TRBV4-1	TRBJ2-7	CASNEGTLTYEQYF	TGCGCCAGCAACGAAGGGACGCTTACCTACGAACAGTACTTC
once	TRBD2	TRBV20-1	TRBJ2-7	CSASSSGRVNEQYF	TGTAGTGCTAGTTCCAGCGGGAGAGTCAACGAGCAGTACTTC
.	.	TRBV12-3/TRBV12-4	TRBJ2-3	CASSLETLSTDTQQF	TGTGCCAGTAGTTTAGAGACACTAAGCACAGATACGCAGCAGTTT
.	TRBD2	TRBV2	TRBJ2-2	CVSSKSGTDPGELFF	TGTGTCAGCAGCAAGAGCGGGACGGACCCCGGGGAGCTGTTTTTT
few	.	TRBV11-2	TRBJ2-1	CASSLGNNEQLF	TGTGCCAGCAGCTTAGGGAACAATGAGCAGCTCTTC
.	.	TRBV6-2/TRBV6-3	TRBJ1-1	CASSYSTRNTEAFF	TGTGCCAGCAGTTACTCGACTAGGAACACTGAAGCTTTCTTT
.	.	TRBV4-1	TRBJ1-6	CSSSRGLENYSPLHF	TGCTCCAGCAGCCGGGGACTGGAGAATTATTCACCCCTCCACTTT
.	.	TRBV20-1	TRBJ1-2	CSAGDREANYGYTF	TGTAGTGCTGGAGACAGAGAAGCTAACTATGGCTACACCTTC
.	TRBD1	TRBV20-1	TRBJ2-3	CSARDRWKGANTDTQYF	TGCAGTGCTAGAGATCGGTGGAAGGGGGCGAACACAGATACGCAGTATTTT
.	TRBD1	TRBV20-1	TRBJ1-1	CSARVLTGRTEAFF	TGCAGTGCTAGAGTCCTGACAGGGAGGACTGAAGCATTCTTT
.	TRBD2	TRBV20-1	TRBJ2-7	CSTRSNSGEEYYEQYF	TGCAGTACTAGATCCAATAGCGGGGAGGAGTACTATGAGCAGTACTTC
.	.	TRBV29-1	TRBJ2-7	CSVAIMDETYEQYF	TGCAGCGTTGCCATAATGGACGAAACATACGAGCAGTATTTC
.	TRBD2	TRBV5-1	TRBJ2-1	CASRLGLAGGEQFF	TGCGCCAGCAGATTAGGACTAGCGGGAGGTGAGCAGTTCTTC